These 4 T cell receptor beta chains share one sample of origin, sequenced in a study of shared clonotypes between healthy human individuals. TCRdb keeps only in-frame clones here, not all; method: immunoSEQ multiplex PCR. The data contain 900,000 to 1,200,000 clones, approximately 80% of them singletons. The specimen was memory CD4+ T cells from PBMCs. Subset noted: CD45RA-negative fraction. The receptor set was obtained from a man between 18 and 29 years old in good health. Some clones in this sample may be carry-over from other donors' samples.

This CDR3 is CSVEVGQGGNQPQHF. CDR3 sequence (DNA): TGCAGCGTTGAAGTGGGGCAGGGGGGCAATCAGCCCCAGCATTTT. V and J are TRBV29-1 and TRBJ1-5, with 7 bases identical to TRBD1. Germline assignment: CDR1 SQVTM and CDR2 ANQGSEA. The length of the CDR3 is 15 residues. Trimming took 1 base from V and 2 from J; bases not matched to a gene: 5.

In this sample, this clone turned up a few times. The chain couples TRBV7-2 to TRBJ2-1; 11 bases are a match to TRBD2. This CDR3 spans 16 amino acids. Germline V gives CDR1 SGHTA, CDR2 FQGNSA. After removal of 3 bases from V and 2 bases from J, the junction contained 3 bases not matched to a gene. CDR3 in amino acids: CASSFIAGGPYNEQFF. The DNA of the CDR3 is TGTGCCAGCAGCTTTATAGCGGGAGGGCCCTACAATGAGCAGTTCTTC.

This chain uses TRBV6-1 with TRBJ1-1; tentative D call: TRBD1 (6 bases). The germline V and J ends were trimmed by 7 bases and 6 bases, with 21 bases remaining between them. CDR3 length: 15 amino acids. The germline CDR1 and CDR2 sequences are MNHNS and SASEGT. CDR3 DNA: TGTGCCAGCACCGGAATCCAGGGGAGGACCTCTGAAGCTTTCTTT. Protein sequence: CASTGIQGRTSEAFF.

The CDR3 DNA reads TGTGCCAGCAGCCAATCCCCGGGACAGGGCTTCGAGCAGTACTTC. This sequence encodes CASSQSPGQGFEQYF. The chain has TRBV7-2 and TRBJ2-7; TRBD1 matches 9 bases. This CDR3 comprises 15 residues. V was pared by 5 bases and J by 6 bases, with 11 bases of the junction left unmatched. CDR1 and CDR2 (germline): SGHTA, FQGNSA.